Each of the 17 T cell receptor beta chains below was sequenced from the same sample in a study of cytomegalovirus exposure and HLA in healthy donors. A multiplex PCR was run with 60 Vbeta primers and 13 Jbeta primers. Only in-frame clones appear in the TCRdb table, and some are missing; sequencing was by immunoSEQ multiplex PCR. The sample gives 200,000 to 250,000 clones, about 74% of which show up once; around 15% is in the top ten. Sequencing input: PBMCs. Every receptor here comes from a man in his forties in good health and CMV-seronegative.

This sequence joins TRBV7-8 and TRBJ1-1; D perhaps matches TRBD1 (5 bases). The CDR3 is made up of 16 amino acids. Trimming left V 0 bases short and J 0 bases short, with 11 bases between. CDR1 is SGHVS, CDR2 FQNEAQ, per germline. Written as DNA, the CDR3 is TGTGCCAGCAGCTTAGCGAACGGCAGGGTGAACACTGAAGCTTTCTTT. Protein product: CASSLANGRVNTEAFF. The variable domain in full, with the rest retrieved from reference TRBV7-8 and TRBJ1-1, is GAGVSQSPRYKVAKRGQDVALRCDPISGHVSLFWYQQALGQGPEFLTYFQNEAQLDKSGLPSDRFFAERPEGSVSTLKIQRTQQEDSAVYLCASSLANGRVNTEAFFGQGTRLTVV.

The chain uses TRBV6-6 and TRBJ1-5; 11 bases fit TRBD1. Looked up from germline, CDR1 is MNHNY and CDR2 is SVGAGI (reference sequence). This CDR3 comprises 14 residues. V lost 5 bases to trimming and J lost 4 bases; unmatched junction nucleotides: 1. Here the CDR3 reads CASSRDRGNQPQHF. The DNA for the CDR3 is TGTGCCAGCAGTCGGGACAGGGGGAATCAGCCCCAGCATTTT.

This clone was recorded a few times. The chain joins TRBV27 to TRBJ2-7, with D perhaps TRBD2 (7 bases). This CDR3 region has 14 residues. Per the germline V gene, CDR1 is MNHEY and CDR2 is SMNVEV (reference sequence). V was clipped by 4 bases and J by 2 bases, with 12 bases between them. This chain's CDR3 is CASSYGGGPYEQYF. In DNA form, the CDR3 reads TGTGCCAGCAGTTACGGCGGGGGCCCCTACGAGCAGTACTTC.

CDR3 sequence (DNA): TGTGCCAGCTCATCTTTGTCTTTAGCGGGATGGAACACCGGGGAGCTGTTTTTT. Translated: CASSSLSLAGWNTGELFF. The V call is TRBV18, the J call TRBJ2-2; TRBD2 matches 8 bases. The length of the CDR3 is 18 residues. J was trimmed by 1 base and V by 5 bases; bases with no gene match: 12. The germline V gene encodes CDR1 KGHSH and CDR2 LQKENI.

The chain recombines TRBV7-9 with TRBJ1-2; D unresolved. CDR3 length: 12 amino acids. Trimming took 5 bases from V and 4 from J, leaving 8 bases between them. The germline V gene encodes CDR1 SEHNR and CDR2 FQNEAQ (reference sequence). Written as DNA, the CDR3 is TGTGCCAGCAGCGACATCACCTATGGCTACACCTTC. It codes for CASSDITYGYTF.

This chain connects TRBV6-4 to TRBJ2-1; 8 bases map to TRBD2. J gave up 8 bases and V 2 bases, and 8 bases lay outside the gene matches. The CDR3 is 15 residues long. Germline CDR1 MRHNA, CDR2 SNTAGT. CDR3 region: CASSDTRGGFDEQFF. The CDR3 nucleotides read TGTGCCAGCAGTGACACCCGGGGGGGCTTTGATGAGCAGTTCTTC.

V gene TRBV27 combines with J gene TRBJ1-1, with no clear D. V dropped 6 bases and J dropped 7 bases, with 15 bases sitting between them. Germline CDR1 MNHEY, CDR2 SMNVEV (reference sequence). There are 13 residues in the CDR3. Here the CDR3 reads CASSEANPFEAFF. The CDR3 region has the DNA TGTGCCAGCAGCGAGGCCAATCCTTTTGAAGCTTTCTTT.

The chain carries TRBV5-1 and TRBJ2-7; 8 nucleotides agree with TRBD1. J lost 1 base, V lost 2 bases, and 8 bases had no gene match. The CDR3 contains 16 residues. The germline gives CDR1 SGHRS, CDR2 YFSETQ. CDR3 DNA sequence: TGCGCCAGCAGCTTTACACAGGGGGAGAGGTCCTACGAGCAGTACTTC. Translated: CASSFTQGERSYEQYF.

This CDR3 reads CASSPGQGGRSEQYF. In DNA, the CDR3 is TGTGCCAGCAGCCCCGGACAGGGAGGCCGTTCCGAGCAGTACTTC. This chain connects TRBV7-6 to TRBJ2-7; 8 bases map to TRBD1. There are 15 residues in the CDR3. CDR1 is SGHVS and CDR2 is FNYEAQ in the germline V gene. Trimming cost V 5 bases and J 6 bases; bases outside gene matches: 12. The full variable domain, with the rest looked up from reference TRBV7-6 and TRBJ2-7, is GAGVSQSPRYKVTKRGQDVALRCDPISGHVSLYWYRQALGQGPEFLTYFNYEAQQDKSGLPNDRFSAERPEGSISTLTIQRTEQRDSAMYRCASSPGQGGRSEQYFGPGTRLTVT.

This chain links TRBV7-2 with TRBJ2-5, with a tentative D call TRBD1 (5 bases). The CDR3 sequence is 15 residues long. V was cut by 8 bases and J by 2 bases, with 18 bases left in between. In germline, CDR1 is SGHTA, CDR2 FQGNSA. The CDR3 coding sequence is TGTGCCAGCTCCCAAGGGGCAGGGCCGCAAGAGACCCAGTACTTC. This translates into CASSQGAGPQETQYF.

V gene TRBV11-3 combines with J gene TRBJ2-3; the match to TRBD1 covers 9 bases. The CDR3 loop spans 15 amino acids. CDR1 and CDR2 from the germline V gene are SGHNT and YENEEA. V lost 4 bases, J lost 3 bases, and 5 bases stayed unmatched. CDR3 region: CASSSRQGGTDTQYF. CDR3 in DNA: TGTGCCAGCAGCTCTCGACAGGGGGGTACAGATACGCAGTATTTT. Filled out from reference TRBV11-3 and TRBJ2-3, the complete variable domain reads EAGVVQSPRYKIIEKKQPVAFWCNPISGHNTLYWYLQNLGQGPELLIRYENEEAVDDSQLPKDRFSAERLKGVDSTLKIQPAELGDSAVYLCASSSRQGGTDTQYFGPGTRLTVL.

This clone has a single count. The chain recombines TRBV6-1 with TRBJ2-5, with 9 bases fitting TRBD2. The CDR3 has 15 residues. Germline V gene data show CDR1 as MNHNS and CDR2 as SASEGT. After removal of 3 bases from V and 5 bases from J, the junction contained 7 bases not matched to a gene. CDR3 protein: CASSDPGLALETQYF. The CDR3 DNA reads as TGTGCCAGCAGTGATCCTGGACTAGCGCTGGAGACCCAGTACTTC.

This sequence joins TRBV7-9 and TRBJ2-1; TRBD1 agrees at 7 bases. This CDR3 has 15 amino acids. The germline gives CDR1 SEHNR, CDR2 FQNEAQ (reference sequence). V was pared by 3 bases and J by 9 bases, with 11 bases of the junction left unmatched. DNA of the CDR3: TGTGCCAGCAGCTTGGTGACAGGGAACGGCGGTGAGCAGTTCTTC. This gives the protein CASSLVTGNGGEQFF. Drawing the rest from reference TRBV7-9 and TRBJ2-1, the complete variable domain is DTGVSQNPRHKITKRGQNVTFRCDPISEHNRLYWYRQTLGQGPEFLTYFQNEAQLEKSRLLSDRFSAERPKGSFSTLEIQRTEQGDSAMYLCASSLVTGNGGEQFFGPGTRLTVL.

In DNA form, the CDR3 reads TGTGCCAGCAGCCAAGATCAAGCGGGAGGGGGCACCGGGGAGCTGTTTTTT. Encoded protein: CASSQDQAGGGTGELFF. The chain employs TRBV4-2 and TRBJ2-2; 10 nucleotides agree with TRBD2. Germline V gene lookup returns CDR1 LGHNA and CDR2 YNFKEQ. The CDR3 consists of 17 residues. V was clipped by 0 bases and J by 4 bases; unmatched bases: 5.

The rearrangement joins TRBV10-1 to TRBJ2-5, with TRBD2 matching over 7 bases. J was trimmed by 4 bases and V by 2 bases; bases with no gene match: 13. CDR3 length equals 17 residues. Germline V CDR1 and CDR2: WNHNN, SYGVQD (reference sequence). The CDR3 spells CASSEPSRVGGAETQYF. DNA for the CDR3: TGCGCCAGCAGTGAGCCTTCTAGGGTGGGAGGGGCAGAGACCCAGTACTTC.

The V and J genes are TRBV7-9 and TRBJ1-4, with D unresolved. The CDR3 is made up of 15 amino acids. Looked up from germline, CDR1 is SEHNR and CDR2 is FQNEAQ (reference sequence). V was clipped by 1 base and J by 6 bases, with 12 bases between them. CDR3 region: CASSLGQTQDEKLFF. The CDR3 bases are TGTGCCAGCAGCTTAGGTCAGACCCAGGATGAAAAACTGTTTTTT.

Only a few counts were recorded for this clone. The chain uses TRBV27 and TRBJ2-3; D gene ambiguous. The CDR3 is made up of 13 amino acids. The V end lost 4 bases, the J end lost 14 bases, and 19 bases lay between the germline ends. Germline lookup yields CDR1 MNHEY and CDR2 SMNVEV (reference sequence). The CDR3 bases are TGTGCCAGCAGTTCCTCTTTGACAAGGATGCTGTATTTT. This codes for CASSSSLTRMLYF.